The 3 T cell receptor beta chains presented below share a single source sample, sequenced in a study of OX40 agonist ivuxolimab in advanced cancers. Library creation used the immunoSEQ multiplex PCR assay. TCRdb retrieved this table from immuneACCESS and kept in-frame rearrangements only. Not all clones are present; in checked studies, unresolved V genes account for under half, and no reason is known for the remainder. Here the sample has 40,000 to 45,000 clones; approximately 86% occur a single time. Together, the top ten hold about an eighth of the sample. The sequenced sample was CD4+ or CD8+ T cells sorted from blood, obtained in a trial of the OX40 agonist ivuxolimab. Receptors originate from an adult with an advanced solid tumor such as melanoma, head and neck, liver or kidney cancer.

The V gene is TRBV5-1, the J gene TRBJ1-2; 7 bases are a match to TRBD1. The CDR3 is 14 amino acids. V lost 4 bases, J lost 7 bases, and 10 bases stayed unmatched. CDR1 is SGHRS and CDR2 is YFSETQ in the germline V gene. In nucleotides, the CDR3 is TGCGCCAGCAGCATCCTCGACAGGGATCGTGGCTACACCTTC. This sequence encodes CASSILDRDRGYTF.

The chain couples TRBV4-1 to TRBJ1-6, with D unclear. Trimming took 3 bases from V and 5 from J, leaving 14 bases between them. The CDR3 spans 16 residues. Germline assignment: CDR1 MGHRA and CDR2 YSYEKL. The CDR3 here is CASSHRRPADNSPLHF. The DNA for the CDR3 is TGCGCCAGCAGCCACAGACGGCCGGCCGATAATTCACCCCTCCACTTT.

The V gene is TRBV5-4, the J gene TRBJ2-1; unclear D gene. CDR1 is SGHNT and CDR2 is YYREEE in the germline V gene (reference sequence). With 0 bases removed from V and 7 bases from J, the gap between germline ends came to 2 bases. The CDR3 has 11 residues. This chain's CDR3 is CASSLGNEQFF. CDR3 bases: TGTGCCAGCAGCTTGGGGAATGAGCAGTTCTTC.